The 9 T cell receptor beta chains below come from one sample, sequenced in a study of regulatory T cells in long-lasting Graves disease. The time point: newly diagnosed GD, antithyroid drugs for less than 3 months. PBMCs were the source of the RNA used for TCR sequencing. Sequencing libraries for TCR beta were prepared with iRepertoire HTBI primers and Arm-PCR of CDR3 regions. TCRdb passed the multiplex PCR reads through MiXCR, listing each CDR3 protein once. This table has 250,000 or so distinct CDR3 sequences, 20% to 25% appearing once. The sample consisted of peripheral blood mononuclear cells (PBMCs), taken at new diagnosis, from a patient treated with antithyroid drugs. The source of these receptors is a female donor with Graves disease.

This clonotype was recorded many times. CDR3 residues: CSAVKDGSTDTQYF. The CDR3 DNA is TGCAGTGCCGTTAAGGACGGCAGCACAGATACGCAGTATTTT. V is TRBV20-1 and J is TRBJ2-3; no firm D call. Trimming stripped 6 bases from V and 0 bases from J, with 13 bases between. The CDR3 covers 14 residues. Germline assignment: CDR1 DFQATT and CDR2 SNEGSKA (reference sequence).

The rearrangement links TRBV19 to TRBJ2-4; the D gene is possibly TRBD2 (5 bases). The CDR3 totals 15 residues. V lost 3 bases, J lost 1 base, and 10 bases lay in between. The V gene's germline CDR1 is LNHDA and CDR2 SQIVND (reference sequence). Written as DNA, the CDR3 is TGTGCCAGTAGTATGGGGAGTTCGGCCAAAAACATTCAGTACTTC. Its translation: CASSMGSSAKNIQYF. Supplemented by reference TRBV19 and TRBJ2-4, the full variable domain reads DGGITQSPKYLFRKEGQNVTLSCEQNLNHDAMYWYRQDPGQGLRLIYYSQIVNDFQKGDIAEGYSVSREKKESFPLTVTSAQKNPTAFYLCASSMGSSAKNIQYFGAGTRLSVL.

This clonotype was recorded a few times. The chain carries TRBV9 and TRBJ1-2, with 7 bases identical to TRBD1. V lost 4 bases and J lost 7; bases outside the gene matches: 16. This CDR3 has 16 amino acids. The germline V gene has CDR1 SGDLS and CDR2 YYNGEE. In DNA, the CDR3 is TGTGCCAGCAGCCCCAATCCGACGGGACAGAGGGTTGGCTACACCTTC. It translates to CASSPNPTGQRVGYTF. Combining the CDR3 with reference TRBV9 and TRBJ1-2 gives the whole variable domain DSGVTQTPKHLITATGQRVTLRCSPRSGDLSVYWYQQSLDQGLQFLIQYYNGEERAKGNILERFSAQQFPDLHSELNLSSLELGDSALYFCASSPNPTGQRVGYTFGSGTRLTVV.

The chain recombines TRBV12-3 or TRBV12-4 with TRBJ1-2; weak D call: TRBD1 (6 bases). The CDR3 is 16 residues long. Trimming cost V 3 bases and J 7 bases, with 21 bases left between them. The CDR3 here is CASSFASGGAAGGYTF. CDR3 DNA: TGTGCCAGCAGTTTCGCTAGCGGGGGGGCGGCAGGTGGCTACACCTTC.

This clonotype was seen many times. The chain recombines TRBV18 with TRBJ1-2, with TRBD1 as a possible D gene (5 bases). The germline gives CDR1 KGHSH, CDR2 LQKENI. Trimming removed 4 bases at V and 3 bases at J, with 9 bases between. CDR3 length: 13 amino acids. The CDR3 sequence is CASSRGADYGYTF. The CDR3 DNA sequence: TGTGCCAGCTCACGTGGGGCTGACTATGGCTACACCTTC.

This clonotype was seen only a few times. The V gene is TRBV25-1, the J gene TRBJ2-1, with D perhaps TRBD2 (5 bases). Looked up from germline, CDR1 is MGHDK and CDR2 is SYGVNS. The CDR3 spans 16 residues. The ends were cut back, 2 bases at V and 1 base at J, with 12 bases in the middle. The DNA for the CDR3 is TGTGCCAGCAGTGAAGTAGAGGGAAGGTCCTACAATGAGCAGTTCTTC. This encodes CASSEVEGRSYNEQFF.

The chain carries TRBV7-9 and TRBJ2-7; 8 positions agree with TRBD2. Per germline, CDR1 SEHNR and CDR2 FQNEAQ (reference sequence). Losses at the gene ends were 5 bases for V and 7 bases for J; bases not matched to a gene: 16. The CDR3 has 16 residues. The CDR3: CASSQVYDGGASEQYF. The DNA for the CDR3 is TGTGCCAGCAGCCAAGTGTACGACGGGGGGGCAAGTGAGCAGTACTTC.

The V gene is TRBV20-1, the J gene TRBJ2-3, with 9 bases matching TRBD2. This CDR3 is built from 16 residues. The germline V gene has CDR1 DFQATT and CDR2 SNEGSKA (reference sequence). V trimming: 4 bases; J trimming: 2 bases; junction bases outside the gene matches: 10. CDR3 region: CSATPTTSGHTDTQYF. CDR3 bases: TGCAGTGCTACGCCCACTACTAGCGGGCACACAGATACGCAGTATTTT.

This clonotype was counted many times. V is TRBV28 and J is TRBJ2-5; the D gene is possibly TRBD2 (6 bases). Germline V gene sequence: CDR1 MDHEN, CDR2 SYDVKM. V gave up 9 bases and J gave up 4 bases, with 24 bases separating them. The CDR3 loop spans 16 amino acids. The CDR3 region is CASSFPNGQTRETQYF. CDR3 DNA: TGTGCCAGTTCCTTCCCAAACGGCCAGACTAGAGAGACCCAGTACTTC.